This T cell receptor (beta chain) was obtained from a study of cytomegalovirus exposure and HLA in healthy donors. Findings and caveats of the study: TCR beta chain V- and J-gene trimming was linked, in a later analysis, to a missense variant in DCLRE1C.

With 3 bases removed from V and 6 bases from J, the gap between germline ends came to 11 bases. CDR3 length: 14 residues. Germline loops: CDR1 MGHRA, CDR2 YSYEKL. Primers included in the PCR were 60 Vbeta and 13 Jbeta primers. Assay: immunoSEQ multiplex PCR; the TCRdb copy retains only in-frame clones and omits some. The sample contains over 150,000 clones, 70% to 80% of which appear only once. Though probably carrying unrecorded immune exposures, donors were nominally healthy at sampling. As to this clone: Its antigen is not identified.

V and J are TRBV4-1 and TRBJ2-2, with unresolved D. The TCR comes from a woman aged 25 to 39 in good health and CMV-seropositive. The sequencing sample was made of PBMCs. Here the CDR3 DNA reads TGCGCCAGCAGCCACGGTGGAGTGGCCGGGGAGCTGTTTTTT. This translates into CASSHGGVAGELFF.